This T cell receptor beta chain was obtained from a study of early T cells in non-severe SARS-CoV-2 infection (dated by TCRdb to the early 2020s). For context, the study as a whole: Bulk RNA from unsorted whole blood was used for TCR sequencing, so alpha and beta chains could not be paired.

To prepare the library, 5' RACE was applied. Sequencing took place on a NextSeq 500. To correct for sequencing error and PCR bias, the TCR library protocol tagged individual cDNA molecules with unique molecular identifiers. Sequencing covered both TCR alpha and beta chains, and within each sample the abundances of alpha and beta sequences were tightly co-correlated. In the original analysis: Decombinator V4 was used to annotate TCR sequences for V gene, J gene and CDR3. Expanded TCRs were defined as changing significantly between any two time points under a Poisson model with p below 0.0001. TCR abundances were normalised to the total number of TCRs sequenced in each sample and reported as counts per million. MAIT TCRs were defined by TRAV1-2 paired with TRAJ12, TRAJ20 or TRAJ33, and iNKT TCRs by TRAV10 paired with TRAJ18. VDJdb, accessed 1 November 2021, was searched for CMV, EBV and SARS-CoV-2 annotated TCRs, with TCRs annotated for multiple antigens excluded. Starting from the raw public reads, TCRdb applied fastp trimming at Q25, assembled clones with MiXCR and retained in-frame beta chains. Duplicate CDR3 protein sequences are folded into a single record with the most common DNA and genes. These V and J calls are TCRdb output, not the study's own analysis. This sample has more than 65,000 distinct CDR3 sequences in its table, and 9.5% to 15% of those were observed once. Less than 3% of the sample is in the top ten clones.

The germline V gene gives CDR1 as SNHLY and CDR2 as FYNNEI. A distance of 15 bases separates the germline ends of V and J, which lose 6 bases and 4 bases respectively. Reading from cysteine to phenylalanine, the CDR3 counts 15 amino acids. Only CDR3 DNA remains: 45 bases, in frame from the first base. This was a case-control study nested in a cohort of healthcare workers in London, UK, who had nasopharyngeal swab PCR tests and blood samples taken every week. Healthcare workers were enrolled in the week of the UK lockdown, from 23 to 31 March 2020, and were followed every week for up to about 16 weeks. A note on this clonotype: Its antigen target is currently unknown. One base away there is no much larger clone; base qualities are not given.

Summary of the overall study and its limitations: Matching against VDJdb was skewed toward anti-spike CD8 responses, likely underestimated virus-specific expansions, and missed private and CD4 specificities.

This sample comprised whole blood, obtained at baseline. This chain is built from TRBV2 and TRBJ2-2; there is no confident call for the D gene. The TCR comes from an adult who was a healthcare worker with PCR-confirmed SARS-CoV-2 infection or an uninfected control (not recorded which). The CDR3 loop reads CASRATHATTGELFF. The nucleotide sequence reads TGTGCCAGCAGGGCAACACACGCTACCACCGGGGAGCTGTTTTTT.